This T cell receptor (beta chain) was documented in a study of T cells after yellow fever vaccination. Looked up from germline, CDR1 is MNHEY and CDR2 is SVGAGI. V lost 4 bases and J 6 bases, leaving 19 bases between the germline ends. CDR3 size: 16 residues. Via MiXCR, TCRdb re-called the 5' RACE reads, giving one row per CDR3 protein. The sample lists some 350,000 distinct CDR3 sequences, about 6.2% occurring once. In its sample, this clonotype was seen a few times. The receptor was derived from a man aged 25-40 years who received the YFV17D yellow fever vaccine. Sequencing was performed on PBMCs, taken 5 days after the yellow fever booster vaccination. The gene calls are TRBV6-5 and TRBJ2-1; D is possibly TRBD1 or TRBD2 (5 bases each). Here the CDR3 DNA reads TGTGCCAGCAGTTCTCTGACGGGGCAGGGTCGCAATGAGCAGTTCTTC. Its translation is CASSSLTGQGRNEQFF.